This is a list of T cell receptor beta chains from one sample in a study of blood T cell repertoires in COVID-19. Sequencing used immunoSEQ multiplex PCR; TCRdb keeps in-frame clones, though not all of them. The sample includes 300,000 to 350,000 clones, about 88% seen only once; the top ten take 1%. The sequenced sample consisted of PBMCs or T cells enriched from blood (not recorded which). These TCRs come from a woman under 40 who had recovered from COVID-19. Each CDR3 is given without its conserved first and last residue.

j_call cdr3_length v_call cdr3_aa
TRBJ2-5 11 TRBV2 ASSGHSQETQY
TRBJ1-1 13 TRBV5-1 ASSPTGLMNTEAF
TRBJ1-3 16 TRBV19 ASTLDTGTPGRENTIY
TRBJ1-1 12 TRBV11-3 ASSFRGGDTEAF
TRBJ1-2 11 TRBV2 ASSEQGPYGYT
TRBJ1-1 12 TRBV6-2/TRBV6-3 ASSYSGGNTEAF
TRBJ2-2 14 TRBV7-9 ASSLLRNTNTGELF
TRBJ2-7 14 TRBV7-2 ASSWTSGGSSYEQY
TRBJ1-4 13 TRBV30 AWSVAGNLNEKLF
TRBJ2-5 11 TRBV4-1 ASSQQGTETQY
TRBJ1-1 12 TRBV5-1 ASSLGRGNTEAF
TRBJ2-4 18 TRBV4-2 ASSHDKLAGTHLAKNIQY
TRBJ2-1 13 TRBV7-9 ASIPPGQGVSEQF
TRBJ1-6 13 TRBV5-1 ASSLGESYNSPLH
TRBJ2-7 14 TRBV5-4 ASSLGSSANPYEQY
TRBJ2-2 11 TRBV18 ASSPPSTGELF
TRBJ1-3 13 TRBV6-5 ASSLTGGVLNTIY
TRBJ1-5 13 TRBV28 ASNLDREISQPQH
TRBJ2-7 14 TRBV6-2/TRBV6-3 ASSYSGDRSFYEQY
TRBJ2-5 13 TRBV18 ASSPQPDSQETQY
TRBJ1-4 15 TRBV11-2 ASSLDRTGATNEKLF
TRBJ1-1 10 TRBV4-1 ASSQAGGEAF